The clone carrying this TCR beta chain was counted only a few times. Using its own MiXCR run on the RT-PCR reads, TCRdb lists one record per CDR3 protein. The repertoire holds about 680,000 distinct CDR3 sequences, with approximately 15% as singletons. The sequenced sample was memory CD4+ T cells from blood. This sequence was found in a female donor in good health, serving as a healthy control.

The chain's CDR3 is CASSVSTSGLDTQYF. As DNA, the CDR3 is TGTGCCAGCAGCGTTAGTACTAGCGGTCTAGATACGCAGTATTTT. The chain uses TRBV9 and TRBJ2-3; 8 bases fit TRBD2. CDR3 length: 15 residues. From germline, CDR1 is SGDLS and CDR2 YYNGEE. The V segment lost 2 bases and the J segment 5 bases; nucleotides outside the gene matches: 7.